This T cell receptor (beta chain) was found in a study of T cells in Graves' hyperthyroidism and ophthalmopathy. The authors obtained PBMCs from 10 ml of fresh peripheral blood. RNA transcripts gave rise to amplified TCR beta CDR3 regions. When the TCR CDR3 underwent first-round RT-PCR, the HTBI primer set was used. TCRdb fed the multiplex PCR reads into MiXCR, producing one record per CDR3 protein. The table lists 650,000 to 750,000 distinct CDR3 sequences, 11% to 15% of them singletons. J lost 2 bases, V lost 6 bases, and 4 bases had no gene match. The germline CDR1 and CDR2 sequences are DFQATT and SNEGSKA (reference sequence). The CDR3 spans 12 residues. This clonotype was found many times.

The chain joins TRBV20-1 to TRBJ2-7; 7 bases are shared with TRBD1. The specimen was blood. This clonotype was sampled from a woman under 30 with Graves' hyperthyroidism. CDR3 nucleotide sequence: TGCAGTGCCTGGGACAGTCCCTACGAGCAGTACTTC. It is translated as CSAWDSPYEQYF.